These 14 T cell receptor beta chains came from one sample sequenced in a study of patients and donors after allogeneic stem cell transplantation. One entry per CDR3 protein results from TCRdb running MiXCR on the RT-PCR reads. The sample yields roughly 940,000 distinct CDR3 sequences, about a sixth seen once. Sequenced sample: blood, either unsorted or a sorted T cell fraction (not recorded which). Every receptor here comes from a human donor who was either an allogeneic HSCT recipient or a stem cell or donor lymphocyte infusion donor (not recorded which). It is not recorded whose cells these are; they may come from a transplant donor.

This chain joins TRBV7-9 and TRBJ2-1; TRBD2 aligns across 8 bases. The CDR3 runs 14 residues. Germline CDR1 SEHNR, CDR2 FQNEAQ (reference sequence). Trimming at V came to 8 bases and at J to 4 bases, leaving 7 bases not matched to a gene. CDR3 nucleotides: TGTGCCAGCGGGCAAGCGGGAGAGTACAATGAGCAGTTCTTC. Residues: CASGQAGEYNEQFF.

In DNA form, the CDR3 reads TGCAGTGCTAGAGTGGCCAGGGGCTATGGCTACACCTTC. Translation gives CSARVARGYGYTF. J is TRBJ1-2 and V is TRBV20-1, with TRBD1 as a possible D gene (6 bases). The length of the CDR3 is 13 residues. Germline CDR1 reads DFQATT; CDR2 reads SNEGSKA (reference sequence). V was cut by 1 base and J by 4 bases, with 10 bases left in between.

The CDR3 region is CASSVAGGLFDEQFF. In DNA form, the CDR3 reads TGTGCCAGCAGTGTTGCGGGGGGGCTTTTCGATGAGCAGTTCTTC. The gene calls are TRBV6-4 and TRBJ2-1; 9 bases are shared with TRBD2. The CDR3 length is 15 residues. Per germline, CDR1 MRHNA and CDR2 SNTAGT. With 4 bases clipped from V and 8 bases from J, the junction kept 9 bases outside the gene matches.

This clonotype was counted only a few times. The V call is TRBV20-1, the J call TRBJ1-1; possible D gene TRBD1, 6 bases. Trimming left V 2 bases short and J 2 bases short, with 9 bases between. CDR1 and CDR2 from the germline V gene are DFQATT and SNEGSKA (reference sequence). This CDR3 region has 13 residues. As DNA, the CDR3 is TGCAGTGCTAGACAGGACAGCAACACTGAAGCTTTCTTT. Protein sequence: CSARQDSNTEAFF.

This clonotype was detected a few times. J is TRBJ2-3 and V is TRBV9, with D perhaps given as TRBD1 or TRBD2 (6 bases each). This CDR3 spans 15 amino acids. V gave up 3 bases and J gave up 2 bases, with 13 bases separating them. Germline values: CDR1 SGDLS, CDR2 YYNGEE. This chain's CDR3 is CASSARGRVTDTQYF. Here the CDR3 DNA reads TGTGCCAGCAGCGCCCGGGGGCGCGTCACAGATACGCAGTATTTT. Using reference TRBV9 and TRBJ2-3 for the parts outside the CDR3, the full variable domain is DSGVTQTPKHLITATGQRVTLRCSPRSGDLSVYWYQQSLDQGLQFLIQYYNGEERAKGNILERFSAQQFPDLHSELNLSSLELGDSALYFCASSARGRVTDTQYFGPGTRLTVL.

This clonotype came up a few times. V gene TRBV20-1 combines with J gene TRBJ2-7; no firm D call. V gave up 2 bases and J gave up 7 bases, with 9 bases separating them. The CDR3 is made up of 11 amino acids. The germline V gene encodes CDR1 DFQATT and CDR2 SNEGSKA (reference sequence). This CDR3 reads CSARSDLEQYF. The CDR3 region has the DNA TGCAGTGCTAGATCGGACCTAGAGCAGTACTTC.

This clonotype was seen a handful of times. The CDR3 DNA reads TGTGCCAGCAGCCCCCCGACAGGGAATGCCAAAAACATTCAGTACTTC. Translation: CASSPPTGNAKNIQYF. V usage is TRBV7-9 and J usage is TRBJ2-4, with 7 nucleotides matching TRBD1. From germline, CDR1 is SEHNR and CDR2 FQNEAQ (reference sequence). V was pared by 5 bases and J by 1 base, with 8 bases of the junction left unmatched. This CDR3 comprises 16 residues.

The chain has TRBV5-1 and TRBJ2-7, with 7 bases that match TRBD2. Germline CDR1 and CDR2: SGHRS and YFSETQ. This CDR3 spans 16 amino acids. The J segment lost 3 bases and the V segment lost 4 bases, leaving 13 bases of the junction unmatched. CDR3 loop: CASSGIAGPLFYEQYF. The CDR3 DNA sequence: TGCGCCAGCAGCGGGATAGCGGGTCCCTTATTCTACGAGCAGTACTTC.

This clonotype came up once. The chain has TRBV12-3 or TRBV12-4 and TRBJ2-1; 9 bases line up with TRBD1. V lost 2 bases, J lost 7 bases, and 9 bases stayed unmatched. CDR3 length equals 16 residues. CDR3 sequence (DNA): TGTGCCAGCAGTTTAAGGTCGACAGGGGGATTAAATGAGCAGTTCTTC. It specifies CASSLRSTGGLNEQFF.

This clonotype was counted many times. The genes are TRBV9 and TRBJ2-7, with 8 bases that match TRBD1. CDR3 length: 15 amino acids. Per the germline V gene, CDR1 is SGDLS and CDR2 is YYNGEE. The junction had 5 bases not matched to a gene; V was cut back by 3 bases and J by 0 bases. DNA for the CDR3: TGTGCCAGCAGCGCGGGACAGGATACCTCCTACGAGCAGTACTTC. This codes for CASSAGQDTSYEQYF. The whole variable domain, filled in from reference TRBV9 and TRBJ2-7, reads DSGVTQTPKHLITATGQRVTLRCSPRSGDLSVYWYQQSLDQGLQFLIQYYNGEERAKGNILERFSAQQFPDLHSELNLSSLELGDSALYFCASSAGQDTSYEQYFGPGTRLTVT.

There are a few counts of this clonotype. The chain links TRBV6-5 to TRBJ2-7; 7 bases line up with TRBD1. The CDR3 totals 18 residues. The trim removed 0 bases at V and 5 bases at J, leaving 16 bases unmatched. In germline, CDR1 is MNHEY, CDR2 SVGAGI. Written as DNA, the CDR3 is TGTGCCAGCAGTTACTCGAGTAGTGGGGCAGGGGGTTGGGACGAGCAGTACTTC. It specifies CASSYSSSGAGGWDEQYF.

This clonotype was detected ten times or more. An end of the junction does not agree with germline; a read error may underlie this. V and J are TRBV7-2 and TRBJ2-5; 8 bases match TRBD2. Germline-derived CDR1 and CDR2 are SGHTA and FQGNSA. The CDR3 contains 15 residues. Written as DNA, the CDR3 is TGTGCCAGCAGTTTAGACGGGGGGGGCCAAGAGACCCAGTACTTC. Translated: CASSLDGGGQETQYF.

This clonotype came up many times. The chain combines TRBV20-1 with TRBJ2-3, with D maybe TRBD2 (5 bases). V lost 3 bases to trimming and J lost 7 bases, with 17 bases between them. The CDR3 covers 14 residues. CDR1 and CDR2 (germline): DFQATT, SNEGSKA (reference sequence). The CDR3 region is CSASPPLAGNTQYF. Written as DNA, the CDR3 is TGCAGTGCTAGCCCCCCATTAGCCGGGAATACGCAGTATTTT.

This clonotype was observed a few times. CDR3: CASSLLDRTNTGELFF. The CDR3, as DNA: TGCGCCAGCAGCTTATTGGACAGGACAAACACCGGGGAGCTGTTTTTT. This chain links TRBV5-1 with TRBJ2-2; 7 bases match TRBD1. The germline CDR1 and CDR2 sequences are SGHRS and YFSETQ. The CDR3 is made up of 16 amino acids. Trimming removed 2 bases from V and 2 bases from J; junction bases left unmatched: 6. The whole variable domain, filled in from reference TRBV5-1 and TRBJ2-2, reads KAGVTQTPRYLIKTRGQQVTLSCSPISGHRSVSWYQQTPGQGLQFLFEYFSETQRNKGNFPGRFSGRQFSNSRSEMNVSTLELGDSALYLCASSLLDRTNTGELFFGEGSRLTVL.